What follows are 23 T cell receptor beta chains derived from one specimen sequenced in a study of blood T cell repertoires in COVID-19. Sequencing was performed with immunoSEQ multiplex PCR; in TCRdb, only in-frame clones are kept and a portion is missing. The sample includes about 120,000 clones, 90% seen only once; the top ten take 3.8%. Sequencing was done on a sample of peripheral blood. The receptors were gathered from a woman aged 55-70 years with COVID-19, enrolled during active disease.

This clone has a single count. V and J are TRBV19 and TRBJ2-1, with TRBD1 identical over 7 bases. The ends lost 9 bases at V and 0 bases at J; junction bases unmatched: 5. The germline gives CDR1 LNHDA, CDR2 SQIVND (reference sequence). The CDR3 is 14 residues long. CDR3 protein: CASQTGVSYNEQFF. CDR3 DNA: TGTGCCAGCCAAACAGGGGTCTCCTACAATGAGCAGTTCTTC. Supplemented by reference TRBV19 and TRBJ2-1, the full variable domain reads DGGITQSPKYLFRKEGQNVTLSCEQNLNHDAMYWYRQDPGQGLRLIYYSQIVNDFQKGDIAEGYSVSREKKESFPLTVTSAQKNPTAFYLCASQTGVSYNEQFFGPGTRLTVL.

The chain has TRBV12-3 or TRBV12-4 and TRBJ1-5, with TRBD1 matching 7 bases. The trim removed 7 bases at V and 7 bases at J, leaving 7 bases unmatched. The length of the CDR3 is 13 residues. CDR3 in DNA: TGTGCCAGCACCGAGGGGGCGAGGCAGCCCCAGCATTTT. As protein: CASTEGARQPQHF.

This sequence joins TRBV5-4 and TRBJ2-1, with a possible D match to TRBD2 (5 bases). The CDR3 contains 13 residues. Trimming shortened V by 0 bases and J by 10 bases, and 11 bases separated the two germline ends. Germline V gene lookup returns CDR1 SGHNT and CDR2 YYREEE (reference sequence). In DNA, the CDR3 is TGTGCCAGCAGCTTGGAAGGGAGTAACGAGCAGTTCTTC. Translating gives CASSLEGSNEQFF.

CDR3 loop: CATRKAAQTLTGYTF. The CDR3 DNA sequence: TGTGCCACCAGAAAAGCGGCCCAAACGCTTACTGGCTACACCTTC. V and J are TRBV15 and TRBJ1-2; no clear D. The V gene's germline CDR1 is LNHNV and CDR2 YYDKDF (reference sequence). Trimming took off 6 bases at V and 7 bases at J, with 21 bases between the two ends. This CDR3 contains 15 residues.

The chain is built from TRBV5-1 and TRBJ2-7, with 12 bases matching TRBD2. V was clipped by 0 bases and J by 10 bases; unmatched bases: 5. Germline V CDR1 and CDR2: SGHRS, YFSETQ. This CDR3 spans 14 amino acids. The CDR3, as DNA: TGCGCCAGCAGCTTGGGGCGGACTAGCGGGATCCAGTACTTC. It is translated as CASSLGRTSGIQYF. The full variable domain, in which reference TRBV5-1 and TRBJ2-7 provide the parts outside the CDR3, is KAGVTQTPRYLIKTRGQQVTLSCSPISGHRSVSWYQQTPGQGLQFLFEYFSETQRNKGNFPGRFSGRQFSNSRSEMNVSTLELGDSALYLCASSLGRTSGIQYFGPGTRLTVT.

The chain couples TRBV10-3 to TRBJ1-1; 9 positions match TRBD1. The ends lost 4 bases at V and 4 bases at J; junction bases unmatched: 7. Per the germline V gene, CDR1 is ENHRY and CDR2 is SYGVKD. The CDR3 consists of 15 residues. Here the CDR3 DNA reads TGTGCCATCAGTGGGACGGACAGGGGAGGCACTGAAGCTTTCTTT. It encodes CAISGTDRGGTEAFF.

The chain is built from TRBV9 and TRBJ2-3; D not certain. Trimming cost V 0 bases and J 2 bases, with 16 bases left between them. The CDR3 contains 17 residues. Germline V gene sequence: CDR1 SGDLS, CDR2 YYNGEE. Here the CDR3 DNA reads TGTGCCAGCAGCGTAGTGGCTGCAGGATCGGCCACAGATACGCAGTATTTT. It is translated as CASSVVAAGSATDTQYF. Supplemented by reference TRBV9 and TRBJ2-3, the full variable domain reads DSGVTQTPKHLITATGQRVTLRCSPRSGDLSVYWYQQSLDQGLQFLIQYYNGEERAKGNILERFSAQQFPDLHSELNLSSLELGDSALYFCASSVVAAGSATDTQYFGPGTRLTVL.

The CDR3: CASSQRAQASDLHSYNEQFF. CDR3 coding DNA: TGCGCCAGCAGCCAAAGAGCACAGGCCTCAGACTTGCACTCCTACAATGAGCAGTTCTTC. The chain recombines TRBV4-1 with TRBJ2-1, with D perhaps matching TRBD1 (5 bases). CDR1 is MGHRA and CDR2 is YSYEKL in the germline V gene. CDR3 length: 20 residues. V was cut by 2 bases and J by 0 bases, with 23 bases left in between.

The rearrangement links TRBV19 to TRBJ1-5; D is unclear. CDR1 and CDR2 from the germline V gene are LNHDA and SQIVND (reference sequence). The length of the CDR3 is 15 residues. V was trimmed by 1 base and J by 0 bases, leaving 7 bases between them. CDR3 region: CASSIAVYSNQPQHF. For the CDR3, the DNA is TGTGCCAGTAGTATAGCGGTCTATAGCAATCAGCCCCAGCATTTT.

For the CDR3, the DNA is TGTGCCAGCAGGCGGGAGGGGAATGAGCAGTTCTTC. As protein: CASRREGNEQFF. The V call is TRBV11-2, the J call TRBJ2-1; 9 bases are a match to TRBD2. Germline CDR1 reads SGHAT; CDR2 reads FQNNGV. The V segment lost 6 bases and the J segment 7 bases; nucleotides outside the gene matches: 1. This CDR3 is 12 amino acids long.

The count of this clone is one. CDR3 residues: CASSKGLAYEQYF. CDR3 sequence (DNA): TGTGCCAGCAGCAAGGGACTAGCCTACGAGCAGTACTTC. J is TRBJ2-7 and V is TRBV11-3; 8 nucleotides align to TRBD2. Germline V gene data show CDR1 as SGHNT and CDR2 as YENEEA. The trim removed 5 bases at V and 2 bases at J, leaving 2 bases unmatched. The CDR3 is 13 amino acids.

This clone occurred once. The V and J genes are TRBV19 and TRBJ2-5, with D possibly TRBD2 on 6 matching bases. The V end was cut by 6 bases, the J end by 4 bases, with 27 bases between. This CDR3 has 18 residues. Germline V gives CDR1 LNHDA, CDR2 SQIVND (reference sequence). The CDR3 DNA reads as TGTGCCAGTAGAGTATCTATTGCGGGGTTGGGAGGTTCAGAGACCCAGTACTTC. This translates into CASRVSIAGLGGSETQYF.

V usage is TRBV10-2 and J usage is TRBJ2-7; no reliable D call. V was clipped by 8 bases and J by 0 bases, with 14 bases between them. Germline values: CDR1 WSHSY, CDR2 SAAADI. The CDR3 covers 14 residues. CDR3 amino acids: CASVQTHASYEQYF. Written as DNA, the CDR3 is TGCGCCAGCGTTCAGACACACGCCTCCTACGAGCAGTACTTC.

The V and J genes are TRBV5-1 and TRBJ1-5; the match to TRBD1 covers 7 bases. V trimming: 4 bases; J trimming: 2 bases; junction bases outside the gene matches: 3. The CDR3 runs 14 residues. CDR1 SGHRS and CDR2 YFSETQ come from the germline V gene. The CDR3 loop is CASSPGTGNQPQHF. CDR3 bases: TGCGCCAGCAGCCCTGGGACAGGCAATCAGCCCCAGCATTTT.

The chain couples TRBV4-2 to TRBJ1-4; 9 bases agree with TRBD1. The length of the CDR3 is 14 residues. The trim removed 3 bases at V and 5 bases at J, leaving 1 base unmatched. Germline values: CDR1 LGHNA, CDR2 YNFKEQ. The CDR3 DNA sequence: TGTGCCAGCAGCCACGGACAGGGGAATGAAAAACTGTTTTTT. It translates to CASSHGQGNEKLFF.

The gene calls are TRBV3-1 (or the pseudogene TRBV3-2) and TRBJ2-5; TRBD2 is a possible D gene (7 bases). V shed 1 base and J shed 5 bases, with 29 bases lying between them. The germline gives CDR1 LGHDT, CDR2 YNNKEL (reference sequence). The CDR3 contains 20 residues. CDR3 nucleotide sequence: TGTGCCAGCAGCCAAGTTACTGGCATTTTGGGGGGGGCGAGGAAGGAGACCCAGTACTTC. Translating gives CASSQVTGILGGARKETQYF.

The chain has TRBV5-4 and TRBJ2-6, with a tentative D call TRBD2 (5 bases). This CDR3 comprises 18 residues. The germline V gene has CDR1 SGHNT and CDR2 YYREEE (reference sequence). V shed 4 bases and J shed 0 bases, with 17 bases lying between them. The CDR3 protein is CASSPDGVGFSGANVLTF. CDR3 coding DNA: TGTGCCAGCAGCCCAGACGGGGTGGGGTTCTCTGGGGCCAACGTCCTGACTTTC.

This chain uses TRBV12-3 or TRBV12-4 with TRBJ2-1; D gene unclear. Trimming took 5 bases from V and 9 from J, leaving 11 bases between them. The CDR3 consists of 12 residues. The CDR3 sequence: CASSALSGEQFF. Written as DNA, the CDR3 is TGTGCCAGCAGTGCCCTGAGTGGTGAGCAGTTCTTC.

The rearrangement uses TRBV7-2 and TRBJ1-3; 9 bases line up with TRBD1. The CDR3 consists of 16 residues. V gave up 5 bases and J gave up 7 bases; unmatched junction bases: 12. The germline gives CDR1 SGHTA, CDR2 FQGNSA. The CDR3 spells CASSIPLGQGSNTIYF. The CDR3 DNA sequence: TGTGCCAGCAGCATACCTTTGGGACAGGGATCTAACACCATATATTTT.

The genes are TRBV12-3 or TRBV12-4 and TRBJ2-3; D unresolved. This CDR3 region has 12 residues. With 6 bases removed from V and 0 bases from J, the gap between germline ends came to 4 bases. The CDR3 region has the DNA TGTGCCAGCAGCCTTAGCACAGATACGCAGTATTTT. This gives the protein CASSLSTDTQYF.

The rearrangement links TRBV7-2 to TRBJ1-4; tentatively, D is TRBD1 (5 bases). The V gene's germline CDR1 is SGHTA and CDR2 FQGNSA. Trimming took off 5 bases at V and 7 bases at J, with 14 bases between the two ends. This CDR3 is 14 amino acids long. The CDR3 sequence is CASSAGEWGEKLFF. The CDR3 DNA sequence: TGTGCCAGCAGCGCGGGGGAGTGGGGTGAAAAACTGTTTTTT.

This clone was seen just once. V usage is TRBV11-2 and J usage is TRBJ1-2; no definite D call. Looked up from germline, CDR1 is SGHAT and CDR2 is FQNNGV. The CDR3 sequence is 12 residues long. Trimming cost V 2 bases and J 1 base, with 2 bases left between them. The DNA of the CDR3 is TGTGCCAGCAGCTTACTTAACTATGGCTACACCTTC. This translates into CASSLLNYGYTF.

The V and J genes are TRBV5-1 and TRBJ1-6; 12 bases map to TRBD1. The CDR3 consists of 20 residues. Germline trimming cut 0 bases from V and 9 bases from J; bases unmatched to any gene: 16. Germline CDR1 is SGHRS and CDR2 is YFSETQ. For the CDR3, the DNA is TGCGCCAGCAGCTTGGCTACCCCCGGGACAGGGGGCCCCCGGCGTTCACCCCTCCACTTT. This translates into CASSLATPGTGGPRRSPLHF.